The 8 T cell receptor beta chains below come from one sample, sequenced in a study of T cells in Graves' hyperthyroidism and ophthalmopathy. The CDR3 regions of TCR beta were amplified from RNA transcripts. HTBI primers drove first-round RT-PCR of the TCR CDR3. Using its own MiXCR run on the multiplex PCR reads, TCRdb lists one record per CDR3 protein. The table records fewer than 850,000 distinct CDR3 sequences, approximately 15% of them present only once. What was sequenced was blood. The receptors come from a man aged 45-65 years with Graves' hyperthyroidism.

Ten or more counts support this clonotype. The chain recombines TRBV6-5 with TRBJ2-7; D is perhaps TRBD2 (6 bases). Germline lookup yields CDR1 MNHEY and CDR2 SVGAGI. V was shortened by 0 bases and J by 3 bases, with 9 bases between the two germline ends. The CDR3 spans 14 residues. CDR3: CASSYSGAGYEQYF. The CDR3 DNA is TGTGCCAGCAGTTACTCTGGAGCGGGCTACGAGCAGTACTTC.

The chain links TRBV6-2 or TRBV6-3 to TRBJ1-2, with D maybe TRBD1 (5 bases). CDR1 is MNHEY, CDR2 SVGEGT, per germline. The V end lost 7 bases, the J end lost 7 bases, and 16 bases lay between the germline ends. The CDR3 has 13 residues. In DNA form, the CDR3 reads TGTGCCAGCACTGGTGACAGTACGGGTGGCTACACCTTC. Its translation: CASTGDSTGGYTF.

This clonotype came up many times. This chain joins TRBV15 and TRBJ1-1, with D possibly TRBD1 on 5 matching bases. Per germline, CDR1 LNHNV and CDR2 YYDKDF (reference sequence). V lost 0 bases and J lost 4, with 12 bases in between. CDR3 length: 15 residues. The CDR3 region is CATSRDKGGTTEAFF. CDR3 DNA sequence: TGTGCCACCAGCAGAGATAAAGGCGGGACCACTGAAGCTTTCTTT.

This clonotype was observed many times. The chain carries TRBV6-1 and TRBJ1-5, with no clear D. Germline-derived CDR1 and CDR2 are MNHNS and SASEGT. The CDR3 extends over 13 amino acids. V gave up 1 base and J gave up 1 base, with 2 bases separating them. CDR3 bases: TGTGCCAGCAGTGAAGGAAGCAATCAGCCCCAGCATTTT. This sequence encodes CASSEGSNQPQHF.

This clonotype was recorded at least ten times. V and J are TRBV12-3 or TRBV12-4 and TRBJ2-2; D is ambiguous. Between the trimmed V and J ends, which lost 1 base and 3 bases, there was a span of 9 bases. This CDR3 is built from 15 residues. CDR3 DNA: TGTGCCAGCAGTTTAGTTGCGGCTGACACCGGGGAGCTGTTTTTT. It codes for CASSLVAADTGELFF.

In this sample, this clonotype turned up a few times. The chain recombines TRBV20-1 with TRBJ2-3, with 14 positions matching TRBD2. This CDR3 is built from 15 residues. Trimming cost V 3 bases and J 4 bases; bases outside gene matches: 3. Germline V gene sequence: CDR1 DFQATT, CDR2 SNEGSKA (reference sequence). The CDR3 here is CSARGLAGVPDTQYF. The CDR3 DNA reads as TGCAGTGCTAGGGGACTAGCGGGAGTTCCAGATACGCAGTATTTT.

This clonotype was counted between two and nine times. V is TRBV29-1 and J is TRBJ2-5; no definite D call. The CDR3 is made up of 12 amino acids. Trimming pared 0 bases from V and 12 bases from J, leaving 14 bases between. Germline assignment: CDR1 SQVTM and CDR2 ANQGSEA. Written as DNA, the CDR3 is TGCAGCGTTGAAGACGGCAGACCTTTCAAGTACTTC. Amino acids: CSVEDGRPFKYF.

This clonotype was detected ten times or more. The chain combines TRBV7-9 with TRBJ2-1; no clear D gene. CDR1 is SEHNR and CDR2 is FQNEAQ in the germline V gene (reference sequence). The V gene lost 4 bases and the J gene lost 4 bases, with 14 bases spanning the gap. The length of the CDR3 is 15 residues. Written as DNA, the CDR3 is TGTGCCAGCAGCTCCGACGCTTATTTGTACAATGAGCAGTTCTTC. As protein: CASSSDAYLYNEQFF. Full variable domain (outside the CDR3, taken from reference TRBV7-9 and TRBJ2-1): DTGVSQNPRHKITKRGQNVTFRCDPISEHNRLYWYRQTLGQGPEFLTYFQNEAQLEKSRLLSDRFSAERPKGSFSTLEIQRTEQGDSAMYLCASSSDAYLYNEQFFGPGTRLTVL.